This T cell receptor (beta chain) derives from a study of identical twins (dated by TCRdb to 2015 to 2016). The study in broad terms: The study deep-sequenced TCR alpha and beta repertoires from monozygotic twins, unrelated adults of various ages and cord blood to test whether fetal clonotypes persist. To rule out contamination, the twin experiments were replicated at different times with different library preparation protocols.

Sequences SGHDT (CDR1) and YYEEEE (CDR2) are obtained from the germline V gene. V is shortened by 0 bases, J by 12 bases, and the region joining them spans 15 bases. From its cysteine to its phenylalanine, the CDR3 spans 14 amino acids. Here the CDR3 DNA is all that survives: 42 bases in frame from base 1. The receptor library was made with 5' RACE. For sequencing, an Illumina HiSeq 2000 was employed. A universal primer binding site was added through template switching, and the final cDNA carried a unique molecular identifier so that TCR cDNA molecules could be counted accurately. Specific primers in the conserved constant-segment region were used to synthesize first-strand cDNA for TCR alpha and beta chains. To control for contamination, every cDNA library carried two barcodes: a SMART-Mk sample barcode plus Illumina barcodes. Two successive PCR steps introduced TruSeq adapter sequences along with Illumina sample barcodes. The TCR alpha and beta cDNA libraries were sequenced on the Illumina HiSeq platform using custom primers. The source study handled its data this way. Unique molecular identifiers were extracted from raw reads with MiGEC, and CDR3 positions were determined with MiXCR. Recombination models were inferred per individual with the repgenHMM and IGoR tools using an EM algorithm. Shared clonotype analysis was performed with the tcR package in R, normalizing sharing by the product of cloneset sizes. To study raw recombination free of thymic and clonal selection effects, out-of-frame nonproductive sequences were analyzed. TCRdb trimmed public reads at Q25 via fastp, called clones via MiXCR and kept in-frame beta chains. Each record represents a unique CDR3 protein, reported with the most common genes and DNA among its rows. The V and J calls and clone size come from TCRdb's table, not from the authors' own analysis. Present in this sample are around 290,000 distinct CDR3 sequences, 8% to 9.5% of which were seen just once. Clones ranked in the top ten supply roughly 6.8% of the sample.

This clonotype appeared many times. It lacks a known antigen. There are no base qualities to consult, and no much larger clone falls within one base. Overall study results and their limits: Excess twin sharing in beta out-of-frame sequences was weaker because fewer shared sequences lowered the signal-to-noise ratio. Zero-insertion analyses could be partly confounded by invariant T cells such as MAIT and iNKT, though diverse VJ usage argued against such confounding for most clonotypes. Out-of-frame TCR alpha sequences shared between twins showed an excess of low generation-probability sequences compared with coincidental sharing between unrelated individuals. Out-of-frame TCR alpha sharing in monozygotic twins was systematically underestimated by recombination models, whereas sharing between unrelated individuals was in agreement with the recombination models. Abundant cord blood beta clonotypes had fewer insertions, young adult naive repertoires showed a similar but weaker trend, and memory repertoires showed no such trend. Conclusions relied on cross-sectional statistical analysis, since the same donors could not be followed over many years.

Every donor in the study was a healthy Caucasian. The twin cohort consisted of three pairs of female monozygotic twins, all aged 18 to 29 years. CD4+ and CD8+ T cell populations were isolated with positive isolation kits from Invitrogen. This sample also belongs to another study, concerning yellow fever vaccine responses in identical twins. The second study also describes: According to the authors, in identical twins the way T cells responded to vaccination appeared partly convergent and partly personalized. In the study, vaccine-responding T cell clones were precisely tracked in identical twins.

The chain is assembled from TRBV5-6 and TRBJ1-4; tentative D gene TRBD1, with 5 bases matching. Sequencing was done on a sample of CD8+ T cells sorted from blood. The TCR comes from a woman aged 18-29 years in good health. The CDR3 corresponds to CASSLGTGSFELFF. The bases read TGTGCCAGCAGCTTGGGCACAGGAAGTTTTGAACTGTTTTTT.